This T cell receptor beta chain is drawn from a study of T-cell reconstitution after alpha-beta-depleted transplantation in children. Overall study findings and caveats: One year after transplant, T-cell counts and diversity came mostly from newly produced T cells. There were some patients whose high TCRbeta diversity at day 60 came from surviving recipient T cells and thymic progenitors. By about two months after transplant, alpha-beta T cells reportedly arose from several hundred graft clones that had expanded.

The CDR3 covers 13 residues. The V and J ends lost 0 bases and 4 bases respectively, with 7 bases between them. Germline V lookup: CDR1 SGHVS, CDR2 FQNEAQ. This clonotype has ten or more counts. The antigen is not known. Unique molecular identifiers were used in preparing the TCRbeta library. One entry per CDR3 protein results from TCRdb running MiXCR on the PCR reads. The sample has approximately 150,000 distinct CDR3 sequences; about 9% are singletons. Sequences were derived from PBMCs, mostly from graft donor cells, sampled 180 days after TCRalphabeta/CD19-depleted stem cell transplant. The receptor was derived from a female patient aged 2-10 years who had a stem cell transplant for congenital amegakaryocytic thrombocytopenia, so the T cells may come from the graft donor. The gene calls are TRBV7-8 and TRBJ2-7; D call uncertain. The CDR3 reads CASSLATKYEQYF. CDR3 sequence (DNA): TGTGCCAGCAGCTTAGCAACAAAGTACGAGCAGTACTTC.